The next 29 T cell receptor beta chains were all read from a single sample in a study of shared clonotypes between healthy human individuals. TCRdb's copy holds only in-frame clones and misses some; the assay was immunoSEQ multiplex PCR. Among 550,000 to 650,000 clones listed, roughly 95% were seen once. As defined, naive CD8 cells were CD45RO-negative and positively selected for CCR7, with terminally differentiated effector memory CD45RA+ cells excluded. Input material: naive CD8+ T cells sorted from blood. The receptors were sampled from a woman in her 30s in good health.

The genes are TRBV7-9 and TRBJ2-1; 9 bases map to TRBD2. Germline CDR1 and CDR2: SEHNR and FQNEAQ (reference sequence). CDR3 length: 15 amino acids. Losses at the gene ends were 3 bases for V and 6 bases for J; bases not matched to a gene: 6. CDR3 DNA: TGTGCCAGCAGCTTCCCCGGGACTAGCAGCAATGAGCAGTTCTTC. Translating gives CASSFPGTSSNEQFF.

The J gene is TRBJ2-3, the V gene TRBV27; 11 bases line up with TRBD2. The trim removed 3 bases at V and 2 bases at J, leaving 4 bases unmatched. The CDR3 is made up of 16 amino acids. The germline gives CDR1 MNHEY, CDR2 SMNVEV (reference sequence). The CDR3, as DNA: TGTGCCAGCAGTTTCTTAGCGGGAGGGCCCACAGATACGCAGTATTTT. Amino acid sequence: CASSFLAGGPTDTQYF.

This clone came up once. This chain links TRBV28 with TRBJ1-5; D is unclear. V was trimmed by 7 bases and J by 7 bases, leaving 20 bases between them. In germline, CDR1 is MDHEN, CDR2 SYDVKM. There are 15 residues in the CDR3. CDR3: CASTPSVPQEQPQHF. For the CDR3, the DNA is TGTGCCAGCACCCCGTCAGTCCCGCAAGAGCAGCCCCAGCATTTT.

V and J are TRBV7-9 and TRBJ2-1; 8 bases match TRBD1. The CDR3 sequence is 16 residues long. Germline trimming cut 2 bases from V and 5 bases from J; bases unmatched to any gene: 8. Looked up from germline, CDR1 is SEHNR and CDR2 is FQNEAQ (reference sequence). CDR3 bases: TGTGCCAGCAGCTTATCGCCGACAGGGGTTCACAATGAGCAGTTCTTC. This gives the protein CASSLSPTGVHNEQFF.

This chain uses TRBV7-9 with TRBJ2-5; 7 bases match TRBD2. The germline V gene encodes CDR1 SEHNR and CDR2 FQNEAQ (reference sequence). V trimming: 1 base; J trimming: 0 bases; junction bases outside the gene matches: 14. The CDR3 runs 19 residues. The CDR3 sequence is CASSLESGWAGAYQETQYF. In nucleotides, the CDR3 is TGTGCCAGCAGCTTAGAGTCAGGGTGGGCGGGAGCGTACCAAGAGACCCAGTACTTC.

The chain recombines TRBV7-8 with TRBJ2-5; 7 bases map to TRBD1. The J call may be in error: the DNA end matches TRBJ2-7 better. This CDR3 comprises 16 residues. Looked up from germline, CDR1 is SGHVS and CDR2 is FQNEAQ. CDR3 coding DNA: TGTGCCAGCAGCTTAGGGGTTAGGACAGGAAGGGACGAGCAGTACTTC. Amino acid sequence: CASSLGVRTGRDEQYF.

The chain uses TRBV27 and TRBJ2-7; unclear D gene. V was trimmed by 3 bases and J by 3 bases, leaving 12 bases between them. CDR1 MNHEY and CDR2 SMNVEV come from the germline V gene (reference sequence). The CDR3 sequence is 14 residues long. This chain's CDR3 is CASSLGPVGYEQYF. The CDR3 DNA sequence: TGTGCCAGCAGTTTGGGTCCCGTCGGCTACGAGCAGTACTTC.

The chain links TRBV6-5 to TRBJ2-5; possible D gene TRBD2, 6 bases. Trimming removed 10 bases at V and 3 bases at J, with 9 bases between. CDR1 and CDR2 from the germline V gene are MNHEY and SVGAGI. This CDR3 comprises 11 residues. DNA for the CDR3: TGTGCCACGGGAGAAGAAGAGACCCAGTACTTC. Translated, it gives CATGEEETQYF.

The gene calls are TRBV6-6 and TRBJ2-7; TRBD2 matches 7 bases. There are 14 residues in the CDR3. Germline V gives CDR1 MNHNY, CDR2 SVGAGI (reference sequence). The J segment lost 0 bases and the V segment lost 10 bases, leaving 9 bases of the junction unmatched. CDR3 protein: CATHSGVDSYEQYF. The CDR3, as DNA: TGTGCCACACACAGCGGGGTAGACTCCTACGAGCAGTACTTC.

Turning to this clone: This sample also contains other DNA sequences that code for the same CDR3. This chain joins TRBV19 and TRBJ1-1; weak D call: TRBD1 (5 bases). The CDR3 length is 14 residues. Germline CDR1 LNHDA, CDR2 SQIVND (reference sequence). Deletions cut 1 base from V and 0 bases from J, with 6 bases between. Written as DNA, the CDR3 is TGTGCCAGTAGTATAGGACAGATGAACACTGAAGCTTTCTTT. Its translation is CASSIGQMNTEAFF.

V gene TRBV28 combines with J gene TRBJ2-1; the D call may be TRBD1 or TRBD2 (6 bases each). The CDR3 has 17 amino acids. V was clipped by 4 bases and J by 2 bases, with 18 bases between them. Per germline, CDR1 MDHEN and CDR2 SYDVKM. The CDR3 region has the DNA TGTGCCAGCAGTTCCCCTGTGGAGGGGGTCACCTACAATGAGCAGTTCTTC. Its translation is CASSSPVEGVTYNEQFF.

The chain is built from TRBV6-1 and TRBJ2-7, with D possibly matching TRBD1 (5 bases). Germline V gives CDR1 MNHNS, CDR2 SASEGT. Trimming removed 4 bases from V and 0 bases from J, with 10 bases in between. This CDR3 spans 14 amino acids. The CDR3 protein is CASSVDIASYEQYF. The DNA of the CDR3 is TGTGCCAGCAGTGTGGACATTGCCTCCTACGAGCAGTACTTC.

This chain links TRBV5-6 with TRBJ2-5; D is possibly TRBD2 (5 bases). Trimming took 1 base from V and 5 from J, leaving 15 bases between them. This CDR3 contains 15 residues. The germline CDR1 and CDR2 sequences are SGHDT and YYEEEE. The CDR3 loop is CASSLRETPWETQYF. CDR3 DNA: TGTGCCAGCAGCTTGAGGGAGACCCCCTGGGAGACCCAGTACTTC.

The V and J genes are TRBV4-1 and TRBJ1-3; D unresolved. The CDR3 is 14 residues long. Per the germline V gene, CDR1 is MGHRA and CDR2 is YSYEKL. V lost 3 bases and J lost 1, with 7 bases in between. The CDR3 spells CASSQGSSGNTIYF. DNA for the CDR3: TGCGCCAGCAGCCAGGGCTCTTCTGGAAACACCATATATTTT.

This clone was detected only a few times. The rearrangement joins TRBV11-1 to TRBJ2-5; TRBD2 aligns across 11 bases. This CDR3 region has 17 residues. In germline, CDR1 is SGHAT, CDR2 FQDESV (reference sequence). V dropped 4 bases and J dropped 4; count of bases not matched to a gene: 11. CDR3 in DNA: TGTGCCAGCAGCTCCGGGACTAGCGGATTTACCCCAGAGACCCAGTACTTC. Translated: CASSSGTSGFTPETQYF.

The CDR3 coding sequence is TGTGCCAGTAGCTTACCAGGGGGTAGGGGCACCGGGGAGCTGTTTTTT. It encodes CASSLPGGRGTGELFF. The V gene is TRBV19, the J gene TRBJ2-2; 7 positions match TRBD1. V gave up 6 bases and J gave up 4 bases; unmatched junction bases: 11. From germline, CDR1 is LNHDA and CDR2 SQIVND (reference sequence). The CDR3 has 16 residues. Complete variable domain (other parts from reference TRBV19 and TRBJ2-2): DGGITQSPKYLFRKEGQNVTLSCEQNLNHDAMYWYRQDPGQGLRLIYYSQIVNDFQKGDIAEGYSVSREKKESFPLTVTSAQKNPTAFYLCASSLPGGRGTGELFFGEGSRLTVL.

The rearrangement uses TRBV30 and TRBJ2-1; D unclear. The CDR3 covers 14 residues. V lost 5 bases and J lost 3, with 14 bases in between. Germline V CDR1 and CDR2: GTSNPN, SVGIG (reference sequence). The CDR3 DNA follows: TGTGCCTGGTCGGACCTCCTTTTCTACAATGAGCAGTTCTTC. Its translation is CAWSDLLFYNEQFF.

The chain recombines TRBV10-3 with TRBJ1-4, with unresolved D. CDR1 ENHRY and CDR2 SYGVKD come from the germline V gene. The CDR3 sequence is 13 residues long. V lost 3 bases and J 4 bases, leaving 6 bases between the germline ends. The CDR3 DNA reads TGTGCCATCAGTGATGTCGATAATGAAAAACTGTTTTTT. It encodes CAISDVDNEKLFF.

The chain couples TRBV29-1 to TRBJ2-3, with TRBD2 identical over 8 bases. This CDR3 region has 14 residues. Germline V CDR1 and CDR2: SQVTM, ANQGSEA. V shed 4 bases and J 6 bases; nucleotides not matched to a gene: 9. The CDR3 sequence is CSVGVAGRADTQYF. CDR3 coding DNA: TGCAGCGTTGGGGTTGCCGGGAGGGCCGATACGCAGTATTTT.

The chain is built from TRBV6-5 and TRBJ2-2; D might be TRBD1 (5 bases). The CDR3 consists of 15 residues. Germline V gene lookup returns CDR1 MNHEY and CDR2 SVGAGI. The V end lost 1 base, the J end lost 8 bases, and 14 bases lay between the germline ends. The chain's CDR3 is CASSYWRQITGELFF. For the CDR3, the DNA is TGTGCCAGCAGTTACTGGAGACAGATTACGGGGGAGCTGTTTTTT.

This sequence joins TRBV27 and TRBJ2-1; D unclear. The CDR3 is 13 residues long. Trimming removed 6 bases at V and 4 bases at J, with 10 bases between. Germline V gives CDR1 MNHEY, CDR2 SMNVEV (reference sequence). The CDR3 DNA reads TGTGCCAGCAGCCGTACAAATTACAATGAGCAGTTCTTC. Its translation: CASSRTNYNEQFF.

This chain links TRBV2 with TRBJ2-1, with 11 bases lining up with TRBD2. Germline CDR1 and CDR2: SNHLY and FYNNEI. V lost 7 bases, J lost 3 bases, and 5 bases stayed unmatched. The CDR3 covers 15 residues. The DNA for the CDR3 is TGTGCCAGCAAAAGACTAGCGGGGTACTACAATGAGCAGTTCTTC. Residues: CASKRLAGYYNEQFF.

The V call is TRBV29-1, the J call TRBJ2-3; 8 positions agree with TRBD2. This CDR3 has 12 residues. Germline CDR1 reads SQVTM; CDR2 reads ANQGSEA. With 0 bases clipped from V and 9 bases from J, the junction kept 2 bases outside the gene matches. The CDR3 DNA sequence: TGCAGCGTTGAAGAGAGCGGGAGAACGCAGTATTTT. Translated: CSVEESGRTQYF.

This sequence joins TRBV6-6 and TRBJ2-1; 9 positions agree with TRBD2. Germline V gene lookup returns CDR1 MNHNY and CDR2 SVGAGI (reference sequence). This CDR3 contains 15 residues. V shed 5 bases and J 4 bases; nucleotides not matched to a gene: 6. The CDR3 region is CASSPGLAQYNEQFF. For the CDR3, the DNA is TGTGCCAGCAGTCCAGGACTAGCGCAATACAATGAGCAGTTCTTC.

DNA for the CDR3: TGTGCCAGCAGCTTCGAGGGAGCGGGAGGCCCGAGCTCCTACGAGCAGTACTTC. This gives the protein CASSFEGAGGPSSYEQYF. J is TRBJ2-7 and V is TRBV7-2; TRBD2 agrees at 9 bases. The CDR3 totals 18 residues. Germline V CDR1 and CDR2: SGHTA, FQGNSA. Trimming cost V 3 bases and J 0 bases; bases outside gene matches: 12.

This clone was seen only once. V is TRBV4-1 and J is TRBJ2-1; TRBD2 is a possible D gene (5 bases). Looked up from germline, CDR1 is MGHRA and CDR2 is YSYEKL. The CDR3 is 13 residues long. Between the trimmed V and J ends, which lost 1 base and 8 bases, there was a span of 9 bases. CDR3 protein: CASSQVGRDEQFF. CDR3 DNA: TGCGCCAGCAGCCAAGTAGGGAGAGATGAGCAGTTCTTC.

This chain joins TRBV2 and TRBJ1-6; D unresolved. CDR3 length: 15 amino acids. Germline CDR1 reads SNHLY; CDR2 reads FYNNEI. Trimming shortened V by 0 bases and J by 7 bases, and 10 bases separated the two germline ends. The CDR3 loop reads CASSEASRANSPLHF. The CDR3 region has the DNA TGTGCCAGCAGTGAAGCGAGCAGAGCCAATTCACCCCTCCACTTT.

The chain carries TRBV27 and TRBJ1-5, with 12 bases fitting TRBD1. The junction had 12 bases not matched to a gene; V was cut back by 9 bases and J by 0 bases. Per germline, CDR1 MNHEY and CDR2 SMNVEV (reference sequence). CDR3 length equals 18 residues. For the CDR3, the DNA is TGTGCCAGTCATGGGGGGACAGGGGGCGTCTTTAGCAATCAGCCCCAGCATTTT. It specifies CASHGGTGGVFSNQPQHF.

This clone appeared once. The chain couples TRBV28 to TRBJ2-7, with TRBD2 matching over 7 bases. The CDR3 covers 13 residues. Germline CDR1 is MDHEN and CDR2 is SYDVKM. V lost 4 bases and J lost 6; bases outside the gene matches: 6. CDR3: CASSSLLASEQYF. The CDR3 region has the DNA TGTGCCAGCAGTTCACTACTAGCGAGCGAGCAGTACTTC.